This entry lists 10 T cell receptor beta chains sequenced from one sample in a study of cytomegalovirus exposure and HLA in healthy donors. Use of 60 Vbeta and 13 Jbeta primers characterized the PCR. Sequenced by immunoSEQ multiplex PCR; TCRdb stores in-frame clones only, minus some. The table lists about 120,000 clones, about 76% of them singletons. Sample: PBMCs. The receptors derive from a woman aged 40 to 50 in good health and CMV-seronegative.

This clone was seen only a few times. The genes are TRBV11-3 and TRBJ2-2; 9 bases agree with TRBD2. With V trimmed by 4 bases and J by 5 bases, 2 bases remained unmatched. Germline CDR1 reads SGHNT; CDR2 reads YENEEA. The CDR3 loop spans 14 amino acids. The chain's CDR3 is CASSSTSGTGELFF. CDR3 sequence (DNA): TGTGCCAGCAGCTCGACTAGCGGAACCGGGGAGCTGTTTTTT. The full variable domain, completed using reference TRBV11-3 and TRBJ2-2, is EAGVVQSPRYKIIEKKQPVAFWCNPISGHNTLYWYLQNLGQGPELLIRYENEEAVDDSQLPKDRFSAERLKGVDSTLKIQPAELGDSAVYLCASSSTSGTGELFFGEGSRLTVL.

This chain joins TRBV4-1 and TRBJ1-1, with TRBD1 as a possible D gene (5 bases). CDR3 size: 15 residues. Germline V gives CDR1 MGHRA, CDR2 YSYEKL. Trimming took 0 bases from V and 0 from J, leaving 8 bases between them. This CDR3 reads CASSQEDRVNTEAFF. CDR3 sequence (DNA): TGCGCCAGCAGCCAAGAAGACAGAGTGAACACTGAAGCTTTCTTT.

V gene TRBV9 combines with J gene TRBJ1-2; D gene ambiguous. The CDR3 consists of 12 residues. The germline V gene has CDR1 SGDLS and CDR2 YYNGEE. V shed 1 base and J shed 7 bases, with 8 bases lying between them. The CDR3 DNA follows: TGTGCCAGCAGCGTACTGGGAGGTGGCTACACCTTC. It codes for CASSVLGGGYTF.

This chain joins TRBV30 and TRBJ2-2; TRBD2 agrees at 11 bases. V lost 5 bases and J lost 0; bases outside the gene matches: 8. The germline V gene encodes CDR1 GTSNPN and CDR2 SVGIG (reference sequence). The CDR3 is 17 amino acids. The CDR3 DNA sequence: TGTGCCTGGGATAGCGGGGGGGCCTTTACGAACACCGGGGAGCTGTTTTTT. Translating gives CAWDSGGAFTNTGELFF.

This chain uses TRBV7-9 with TRBJ2-5; D possibly corresponds to TRBD2 (6 bases). The CDR3 consists of 16 residues. Trimming removed 1 base from V and 2 bases from J, with 14 bases in between. CDR1 and CDR2 from the germline V gene are SEHNR and FQNEAQ (reference sequence). As DNA, the CDR3 is TGTGCCAGCAGCTTAGTAGGCGGGATGGATCAAGAGACCCAGTACTTC. This sequence encodes CASSLVGGMDQETQYF.

V and J are TRBV28 and TRBJ1-1; TRBD1 might be the D (5 bases). Germline CDR1 is MDHEN and CDR2 is SYDVKM. CDR3 length: 14 residues. V was trimmed by 6 bases and J by 3 bases, leaving 14 bases between them. CDR3 amino acids: CASSHGGYDTEAFF. In DNA form, the CDR3 reads TGTGCCAGCAGCCACGGGGGGTACGACACTGAAGCTTTCTTT.

V is TRBV13 and J is TRBJ1-1; TRBD1 matches 12 bases. Germline CDR1 reads PRHDT; CDR2 reads FYEKMQ (reference sequence). V gave up 5 bases and J gave up 2 bases; unmatched junction bases: 9. The CDR3 runs to 17 residues. CDR3 protein: CASSPMGQGAGNTEAFF. In DNA, the CDR3 is TGTGCCAGCAGCCCGATGGGACAGGGGGCTGGTAACACTGAAGCTTTCTTT.

The J gene is TRBJ2-7, the V gene TRBV4-3; 12 positions agree with TRBD2. The trim removed 1 base at V and 3 bases at J, leaving 1 base unmatched. This CDR3 comprises 15 residues. Per germline, CDR1 LGHNA and CDR2 YSLEER. CDR3 in DNA: TGCGCCAGCAGCCAAGGACTAGCGGGAGTCTACGAGCAGTACTTC. This encodes CASSQGLAGVYEQYF.

The chain combines TRBV28 with TRBJ1-4, with TRBD1 identical over 8 bases. The CDR3 covers 16 residues. Per the germline V gene, CDR1 is MDHEN and CDR2 is SYDVKM. V lost 5 bases, J lost 0 bases, and 5 bases stayed unmatched. For the CDR3, the DNA is TGTGCCAGCAGTCTCCGACAGGGGCCAACTAATGAAAAACTGTTTTTT. This sequence encodes CASSLRQGPTNEKLFF.

This rearrangement joins TRBV4-3 to TRBJ1-6; D unresolved. Trimming removed 0 bases from V and 8 bases from J, with 8 bases in between. Germline V lookup: CDR1 LGHNA, CDR2 YSLEER. The CDR3 totals 14 residues. Written as DNA, the CDR3 is TGCGCCAGCAGCCAAGACCCCGTTGATTCACCCCTCCACTTT. Protein sequence: CASSQDPVDSPLHF.